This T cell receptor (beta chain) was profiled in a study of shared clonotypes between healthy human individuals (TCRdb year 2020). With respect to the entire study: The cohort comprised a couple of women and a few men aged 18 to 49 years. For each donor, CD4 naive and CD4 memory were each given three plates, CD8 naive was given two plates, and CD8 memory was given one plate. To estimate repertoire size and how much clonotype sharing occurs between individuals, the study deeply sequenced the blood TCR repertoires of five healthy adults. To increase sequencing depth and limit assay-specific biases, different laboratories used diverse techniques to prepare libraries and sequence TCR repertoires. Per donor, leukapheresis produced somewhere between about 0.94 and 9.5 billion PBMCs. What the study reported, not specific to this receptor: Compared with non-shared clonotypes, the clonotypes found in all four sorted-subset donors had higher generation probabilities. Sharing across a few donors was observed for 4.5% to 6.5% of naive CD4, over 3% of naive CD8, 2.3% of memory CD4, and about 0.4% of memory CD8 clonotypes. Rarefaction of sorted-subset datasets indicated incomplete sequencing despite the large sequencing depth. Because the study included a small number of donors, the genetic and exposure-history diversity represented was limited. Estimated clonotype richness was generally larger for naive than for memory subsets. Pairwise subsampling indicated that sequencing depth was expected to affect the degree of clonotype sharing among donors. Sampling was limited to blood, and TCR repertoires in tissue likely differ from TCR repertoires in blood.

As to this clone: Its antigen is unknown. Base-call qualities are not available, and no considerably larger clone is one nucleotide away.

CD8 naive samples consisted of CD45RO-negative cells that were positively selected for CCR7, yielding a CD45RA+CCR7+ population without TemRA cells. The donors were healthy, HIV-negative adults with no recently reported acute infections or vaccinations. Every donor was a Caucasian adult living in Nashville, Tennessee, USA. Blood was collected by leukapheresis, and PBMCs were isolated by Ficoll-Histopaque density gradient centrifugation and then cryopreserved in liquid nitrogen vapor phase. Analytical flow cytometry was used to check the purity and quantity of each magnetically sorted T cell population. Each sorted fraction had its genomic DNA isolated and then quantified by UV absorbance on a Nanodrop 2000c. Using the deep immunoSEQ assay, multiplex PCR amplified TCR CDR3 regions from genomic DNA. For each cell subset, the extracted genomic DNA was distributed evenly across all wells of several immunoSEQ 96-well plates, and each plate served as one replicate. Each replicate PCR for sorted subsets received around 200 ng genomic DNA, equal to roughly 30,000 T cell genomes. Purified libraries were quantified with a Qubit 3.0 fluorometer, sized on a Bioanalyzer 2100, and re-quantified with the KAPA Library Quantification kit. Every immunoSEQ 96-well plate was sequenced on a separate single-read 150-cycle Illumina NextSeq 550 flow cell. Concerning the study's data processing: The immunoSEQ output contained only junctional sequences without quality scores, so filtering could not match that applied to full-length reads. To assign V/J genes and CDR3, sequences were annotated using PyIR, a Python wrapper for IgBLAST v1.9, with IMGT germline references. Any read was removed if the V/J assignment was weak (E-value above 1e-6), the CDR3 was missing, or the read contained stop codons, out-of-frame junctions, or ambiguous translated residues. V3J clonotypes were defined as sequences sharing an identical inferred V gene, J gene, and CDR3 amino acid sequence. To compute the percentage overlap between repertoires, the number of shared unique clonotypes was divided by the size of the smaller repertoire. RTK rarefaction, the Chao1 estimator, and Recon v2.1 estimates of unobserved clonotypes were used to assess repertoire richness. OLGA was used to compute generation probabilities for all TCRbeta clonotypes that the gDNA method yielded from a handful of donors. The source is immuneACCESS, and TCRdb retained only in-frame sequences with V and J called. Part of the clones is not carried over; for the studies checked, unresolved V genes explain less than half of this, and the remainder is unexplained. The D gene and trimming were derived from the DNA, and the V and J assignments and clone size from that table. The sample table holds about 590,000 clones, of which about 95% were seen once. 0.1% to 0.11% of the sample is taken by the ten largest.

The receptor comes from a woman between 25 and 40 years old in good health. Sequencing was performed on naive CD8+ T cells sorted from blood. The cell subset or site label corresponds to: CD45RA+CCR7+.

The CDR3 is CASSPQARGALLYEQYF. The nucleotide sequence reads as follows: TGTGCCAGCAGTCCGCAAGCTAGGGGGGCCCTTCTCTACGAGCAGTACTTC. The sequence joins TRBV28 to TRBJ2-7; the D gene may be TRBD1 or TRBD2, since each aligns over 6 bases. The CDR3 holds 17 amino acids from the cysteine to the phenylalanine. Just the 51-base CDR3 DNA is kept, in frame starting at base 1. Looking up the germline V gene yields CDR1 MDHEN and CDR2 SYDVKM. At the junction V is shortened by 5 bases and J by 3 bases, with 23 bases in between.